The 8 T cell receptor beta chains presented below share a single source sample, sequenced in a study of Graves' ophthalmopathy and Graves' hyperthyroidism. Scientists amplified the TCR beta CDR3 regions from RNA transcripts. HTBI primers were used in a first-round RT-PCR, which preceded a second-round multiplex PCR. TCRdb fed the multiplex PCR reads into MiXCR, producing one record per CDR3 protein. The data hold hundreds of thousands of distinct CDR3 sequences, with around a fifth observed a single time. The sample comprised peripheral blood. The origin of the receptors is a woman younger than 30 with stable Graves' hyperthyroidism.

This clonotype was counted a few times. This may come from a read error, since a much larger clone is one base off. This sequence joins TRBV7-2 and TRBJ1-6; 7 bases map to TRBD1. Unmatched junction bases numbered 16, after V lost 5 bases and J lost 12 bases. The CDR3 loop spans 16 amino acids. Germline assignment: CDR1 SGHTA and CDR2 FQGNSA. As DNA, the CDR3 is TGTGCCAGCAGCCCACCTGGAGGAGGGGGCTTGGTACCCCTCCACTTT. Its protein product is CASSPPGGGGLVPLHF. Supplemented by reference TRBV7-2 and TRBJ1-6, the full variable domain reads GAGVSQSPSNKVTEKGKDVELRCDPISGHTALYWYRQSLGQGLEFLIYFQGNSAPDKSGLPSDRFSAERTGGSVSTLTIQRTQQEDSAVYLCASSPPGGGGLVPLHFGNGTRLTVT.

This clonotype was observed at least ten times. This sequence joins TRBV5-1 and TRBJ1-1; D is unresolved. CDR1 and CDR2 from the germline V gene are SGHRS and YFSETQ. The CDR3 has 13 residues. V lost 4 bases and J 2 bases, leaving 9 bases between the germline ends. The CDR3 DNA sequence: TGCGCCAGCAGCGACCAGAGTAACACTGAAGCTTTCTTT. Translation gives CASSDQSNTEAFF.

In its sample, this clonotype was seen many times. CDR3 bases: TGTGCCAGCAGTTACGACGGGACACTCCAAGAGACCCAGTACTTC. Amino acid sequence: CASSYDGTLQETQYF. The V gene is TRBV25-1, the J gene TRBJ2-5; a weak D match, TRBD1 (6 bases). Germline CDR1 MGHDK, CDR2 SYGVNS. This CDR3 region has 15 residues. V was trimmed by 5 bases and J by 1 base, leaving 14 bases between them.

This clonotype was counted at least ten times. The V call is TRBV5-1, the J call TRBJ1-2; the D gene is possibly TRBD1 (6 bases). The CDR3 length is 15 residues. Trimming left V 0 bases short and J 2 bases short, with 11 bases between. The germline V gene has CDR1 SGHRS and CDR2 YFSETQ. The CDR3 coding sequence is TGCGCCAGCAGCTTGGATCAGGGGAGGAACTATGGCTACACCTTC. It translates to CASSLDQGRNYGYTF. The whole variable domain, remainder taken from reference TRBV5-1 and TRBJ1-2, is KAGVTQTPRYLIKTRGQQVTLSCSPISGHRSVSWYQQTPGQGLQFLFEYFSETQRNKGNFPGRFSGRQFSNSRSEMNVSTLELGDSALYLCASSLDQGRNYGYTFGSGTRLTVV.

This clonotype was found many times. The chain combines TRBV28 with TRBJ2-2; TRBD1 matches 9 bases. There are 18 residues in the CDR3. Germline V gene lookup returns CDR1 MDHEN and CDR2 SYDVKM. With 10 bases clipped from V and 3 bases from J, the junction kept 18 bases outside the gene matches. This CDR3 reads CANPPSQGAYLDTGELFF. CDR3 sequence (DNA): TGTGCCAATCCCCCGTCACAGGGGGCGTATTTGGACACCGGGGAGCTGTTTTTT.

There are many counts of this clonotype. The junction shows a germline mismatch at one end, possibly a read error. This chain joins TRBV5-1 and TRBJ1-2, with 9 nucleotides matching TRBD1. The V gene's germline CDR1 is SGHRS and CDR2 YFSETQ. The CDR3 loop spans 12 amino acids. Written as DNA, the CDR3 is TGTGCCAGCAGCCCGGGACAGGGAGGCTACACCTTC. Protein sequence: CASSPGQGGYTF.

This clonotype came up many times. This rearrangement joins TRBV6-4 to TRBJ1-1, with 7 bases aligning to TRBD1. CDR1 is MRHNA, CDR2 SNTAGT, per germline. The CDR3 has 15 residues. The J segment lost 4 bases and the V segment lost 0 bases, leaving 5 bases of the junction unmatched. The DNA of the CDR3 is TGTGCCAGCAGTGACTCTCCCGGGACAGTCACTGAAGCTTTCTTT. Protein product: CASSDSPGTVTEAFF.

This clonotype was seen many times. The V call is TRBV19, the J call TRBJ2-7; 13 nucleotides align to TRBD2. The germline gives CDR1 LNHDA, CDR2 SQIVND (reference sequence). The CDR3 has 15 residues. The V and J ends lost 6 bases and 4 bases, in that order; junction bases with no gene match: 6. CDR3 residues: CASRRLAGGGYEQYF. The CDR3 DNA follows: TGTGCCAGTAGAAGACTAGCGGGAGGAGGGTACGAGCAGTACTTC.